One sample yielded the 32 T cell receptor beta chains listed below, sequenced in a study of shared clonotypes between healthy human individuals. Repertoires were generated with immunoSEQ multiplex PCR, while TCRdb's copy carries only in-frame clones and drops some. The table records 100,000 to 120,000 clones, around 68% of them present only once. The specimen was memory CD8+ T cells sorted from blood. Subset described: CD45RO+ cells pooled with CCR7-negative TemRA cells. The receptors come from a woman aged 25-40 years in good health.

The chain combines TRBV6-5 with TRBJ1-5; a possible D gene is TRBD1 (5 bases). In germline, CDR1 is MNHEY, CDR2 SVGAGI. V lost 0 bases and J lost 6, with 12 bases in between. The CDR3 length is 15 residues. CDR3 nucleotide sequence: TGTGCCAGCAGTTACTCGACGGCGGGGGGTCAGCCCCAGCATTTT. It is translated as CASSYSTAGGQPQHF.

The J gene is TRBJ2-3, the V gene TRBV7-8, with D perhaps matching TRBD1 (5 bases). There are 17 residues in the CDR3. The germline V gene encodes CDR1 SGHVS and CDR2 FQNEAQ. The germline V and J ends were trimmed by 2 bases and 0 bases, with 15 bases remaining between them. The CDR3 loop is CASSLIPDSSSTDTQYF. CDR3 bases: TGTGCCAGCAGCTTAATCCCCGACAGCTCTAGCACAGATACGCAGTATTTT.

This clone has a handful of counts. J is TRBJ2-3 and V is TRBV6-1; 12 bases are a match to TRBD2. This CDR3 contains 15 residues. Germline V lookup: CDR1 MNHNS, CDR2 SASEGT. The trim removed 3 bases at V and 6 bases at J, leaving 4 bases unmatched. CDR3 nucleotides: TGTGCCAGCAGTGAGACTAGCGGGAGTTCGGATACGCAGTATTTT. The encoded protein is CASSETSGSSDTQYF.

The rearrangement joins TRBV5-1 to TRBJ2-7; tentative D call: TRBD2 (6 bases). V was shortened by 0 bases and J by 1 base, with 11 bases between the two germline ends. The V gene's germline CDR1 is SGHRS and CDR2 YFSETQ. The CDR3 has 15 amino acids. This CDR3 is CASSLGTGASYEQYF. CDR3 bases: TGCGCCAGCAGCTTGGGTACGGGAGCGTCCTACGAGCAGTACTTC.

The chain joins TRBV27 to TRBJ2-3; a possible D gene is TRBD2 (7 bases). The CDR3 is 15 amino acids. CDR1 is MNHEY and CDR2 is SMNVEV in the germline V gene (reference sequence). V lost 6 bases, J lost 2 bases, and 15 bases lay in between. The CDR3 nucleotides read TGTGCCAGCAGGGGGGCGGGAGCCCTCACAGATACGCAGTATTTT. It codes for CASRGAGALTDTQYF.

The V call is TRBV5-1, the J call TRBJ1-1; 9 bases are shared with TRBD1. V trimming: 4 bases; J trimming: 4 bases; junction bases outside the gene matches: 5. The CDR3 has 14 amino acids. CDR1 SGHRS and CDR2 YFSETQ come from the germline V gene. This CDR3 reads CASSPQGAATEAFF. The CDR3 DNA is TGCGCCAGCAGCCCACAGGGGGCGGCCACTGAAGCTTTCTTT.

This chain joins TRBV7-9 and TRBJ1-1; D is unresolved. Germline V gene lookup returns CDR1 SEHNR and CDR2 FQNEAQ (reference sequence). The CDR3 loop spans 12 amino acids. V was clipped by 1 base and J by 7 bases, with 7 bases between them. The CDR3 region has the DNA TGTGCCAGCAGCTTAGATGACGTTGAAGCTTTCTTT. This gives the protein CASSLDDVEAFF.

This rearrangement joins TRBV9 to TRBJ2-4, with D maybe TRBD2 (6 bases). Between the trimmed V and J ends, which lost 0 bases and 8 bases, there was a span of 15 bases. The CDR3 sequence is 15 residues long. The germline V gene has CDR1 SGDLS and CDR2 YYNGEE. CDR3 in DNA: TGTGCCAGCAGCGTAGGGCCGGGGGAGAAAGACATTCAGTACTTC. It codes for CASSVGPGEKDIQYF.

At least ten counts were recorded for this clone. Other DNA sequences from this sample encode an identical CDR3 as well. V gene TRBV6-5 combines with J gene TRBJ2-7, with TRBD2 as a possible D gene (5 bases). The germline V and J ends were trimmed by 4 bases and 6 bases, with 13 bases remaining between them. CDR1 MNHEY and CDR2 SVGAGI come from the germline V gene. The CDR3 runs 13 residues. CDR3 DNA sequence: TGTGCCAGCAGTTCCGGACTGTTGGGCGAGCAGTACTTC. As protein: CASSSGLLGEQYF.

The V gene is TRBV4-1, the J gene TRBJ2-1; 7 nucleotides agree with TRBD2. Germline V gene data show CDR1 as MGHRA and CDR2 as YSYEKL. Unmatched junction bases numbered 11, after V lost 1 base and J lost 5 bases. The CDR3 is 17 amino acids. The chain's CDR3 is CASSQVVVLAENNEQFF. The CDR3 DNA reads TGCGCCAGCAGCCAAGTGGTAGTCCTAGCGGAGAACAATGAGCAGTTCTTC.

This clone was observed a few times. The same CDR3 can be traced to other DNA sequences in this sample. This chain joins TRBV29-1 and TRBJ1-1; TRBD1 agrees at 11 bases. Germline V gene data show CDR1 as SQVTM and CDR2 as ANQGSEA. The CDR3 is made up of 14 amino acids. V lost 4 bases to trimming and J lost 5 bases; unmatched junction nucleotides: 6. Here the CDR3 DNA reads TGCAGCGTTGCCCGCGGGACAGGGGGGACTGAAGCTTTCTTT. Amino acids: CSVARGTGGTEAFF. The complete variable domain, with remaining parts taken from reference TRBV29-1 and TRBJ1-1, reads SAVISQKPSRDICQRGTSLTIQCQVDSQVTMMFWYRQQPGQSLTLIATANQGSEATYESGFVIDKFPISRPNLTFSTLTVSNMSPEDSSIYLCSVARGTGGTEAFFGQGTRLTVV.

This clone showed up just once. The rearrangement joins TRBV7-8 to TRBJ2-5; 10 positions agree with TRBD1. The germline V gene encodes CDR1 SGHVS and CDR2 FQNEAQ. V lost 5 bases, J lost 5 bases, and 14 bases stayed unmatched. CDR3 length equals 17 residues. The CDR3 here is CASSPNLGQGIRETQYF. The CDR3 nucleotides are TGTGCCAGCAGCCCAAACCTGGGACAGGGGATTAGGGAGACCCAGTACTTC.

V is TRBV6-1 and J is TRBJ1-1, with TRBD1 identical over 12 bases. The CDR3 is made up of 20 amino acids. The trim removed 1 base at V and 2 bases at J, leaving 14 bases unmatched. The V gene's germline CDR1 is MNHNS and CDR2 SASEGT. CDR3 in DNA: TGTGCCAGCAGTGAAGGTAGGGACAGGGGGCGATGGCTGAGTAACACTGAAGCTTTCTTT. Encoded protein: CASSEGRDRGRWLSNTEAFF.

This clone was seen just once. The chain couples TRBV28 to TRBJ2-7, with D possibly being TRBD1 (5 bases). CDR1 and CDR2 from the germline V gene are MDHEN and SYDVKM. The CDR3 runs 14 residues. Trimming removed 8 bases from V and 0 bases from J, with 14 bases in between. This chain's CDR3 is CASRRQQTSYEQYF. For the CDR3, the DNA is TGTGCCAGCCGTCGACAGCAAACCTCCTACGAGCAGTACTTC.

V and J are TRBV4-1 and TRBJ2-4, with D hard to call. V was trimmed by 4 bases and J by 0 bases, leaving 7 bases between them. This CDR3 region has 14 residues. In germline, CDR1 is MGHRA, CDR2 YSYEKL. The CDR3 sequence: CASSLGLAKNIQYF. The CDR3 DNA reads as TGCGCCAGCAGCCTCGGGTTAGCCAAAAACATTCAGTACTTC.

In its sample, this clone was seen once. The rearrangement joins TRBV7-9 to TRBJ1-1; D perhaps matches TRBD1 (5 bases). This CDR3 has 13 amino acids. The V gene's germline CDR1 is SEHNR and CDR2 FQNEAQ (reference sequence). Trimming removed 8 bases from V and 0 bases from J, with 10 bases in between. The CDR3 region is CASGQGLNTEAFF. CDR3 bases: TGTGCCAGCGGGCAGGGTCTGAACACTGAAGCTTTCTTT.

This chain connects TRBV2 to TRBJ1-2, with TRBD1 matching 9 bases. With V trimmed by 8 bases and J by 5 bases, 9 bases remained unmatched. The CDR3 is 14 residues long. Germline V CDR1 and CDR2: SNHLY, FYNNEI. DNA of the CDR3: TGTGCCAGCGATCCTAGGACAGGGGTGTATGGCTACACCTTC. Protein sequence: CASDPRTGVYGYTF.

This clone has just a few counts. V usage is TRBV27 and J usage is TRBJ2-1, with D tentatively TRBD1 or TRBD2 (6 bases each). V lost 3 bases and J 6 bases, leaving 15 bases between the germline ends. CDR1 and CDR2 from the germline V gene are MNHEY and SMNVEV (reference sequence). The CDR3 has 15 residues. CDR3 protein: CASSFNFGGGNEQFF. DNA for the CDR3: TGTGCCAGCAGTTTCAACTTCGGGGGCGGCAATGAGCAGTTCTTC.

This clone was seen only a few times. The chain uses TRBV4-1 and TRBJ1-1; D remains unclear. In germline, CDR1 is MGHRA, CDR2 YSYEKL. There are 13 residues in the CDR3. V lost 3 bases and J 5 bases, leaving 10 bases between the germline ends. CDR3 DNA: TGCGCCAGCAGCCACAGTTTGGGGACTGAAGCTTTCTTT. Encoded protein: CASSHSLGTEAFF.

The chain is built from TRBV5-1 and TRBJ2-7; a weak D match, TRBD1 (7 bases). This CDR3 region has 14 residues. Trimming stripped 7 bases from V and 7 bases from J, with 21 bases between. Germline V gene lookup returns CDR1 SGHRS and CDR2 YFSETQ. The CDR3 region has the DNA TGCGCCAGCTCCGGGGTGGAGGGGGCGAGAGAGCAGTACTTC. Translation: CASSGVEGAREQYF.

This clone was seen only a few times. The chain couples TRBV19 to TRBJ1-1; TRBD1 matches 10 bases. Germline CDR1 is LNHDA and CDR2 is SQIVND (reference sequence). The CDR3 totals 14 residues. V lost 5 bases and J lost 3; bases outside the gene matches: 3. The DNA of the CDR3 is TGTGCCAGTAGTCTTGACAGGGGGCACACTGAAGCTTTCTTT. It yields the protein CASSLDRGHTEAFF.

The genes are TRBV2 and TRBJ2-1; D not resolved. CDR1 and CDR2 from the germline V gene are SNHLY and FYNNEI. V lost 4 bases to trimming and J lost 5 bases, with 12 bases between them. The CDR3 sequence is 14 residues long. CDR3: CASSVRLTNNEQFF. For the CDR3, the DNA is TGTGCCAGCAGTGTACGGCTAACAAACAATGAGCAGTTCTTC.

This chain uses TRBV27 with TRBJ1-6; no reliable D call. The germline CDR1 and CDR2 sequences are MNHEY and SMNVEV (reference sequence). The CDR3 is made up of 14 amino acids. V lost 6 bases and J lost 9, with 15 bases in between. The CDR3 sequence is CASRSGGRGSPLHF. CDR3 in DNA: TGTGCCAGCAGGTCCGGCGGACGAGGTTCACCCCTCCACTTT.

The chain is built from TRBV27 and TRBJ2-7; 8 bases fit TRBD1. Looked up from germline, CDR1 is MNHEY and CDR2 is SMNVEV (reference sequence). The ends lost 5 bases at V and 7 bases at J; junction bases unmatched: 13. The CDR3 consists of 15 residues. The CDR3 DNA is TGTGCCAGCAGTACTGGACAGGGAGACTCTAGTGAGCAGTACTTC. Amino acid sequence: CASSTGQGDSSEQYF.

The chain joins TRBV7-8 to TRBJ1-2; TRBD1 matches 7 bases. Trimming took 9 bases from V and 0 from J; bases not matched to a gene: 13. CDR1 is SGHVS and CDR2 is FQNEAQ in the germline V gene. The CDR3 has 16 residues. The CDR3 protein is CARSREGAAANYGYTF. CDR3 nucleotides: TGTGCCAGGAGCCGGGAGGGGGCCGCAGCTAACTATGGCTACACCTTC.

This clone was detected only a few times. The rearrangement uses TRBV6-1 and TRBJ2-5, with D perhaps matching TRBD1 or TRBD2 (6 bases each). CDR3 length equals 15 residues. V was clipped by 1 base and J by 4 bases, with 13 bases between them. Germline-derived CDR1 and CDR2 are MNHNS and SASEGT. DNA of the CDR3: TGTGCCAGCAGTGAAGGGGCCACGGGGGCAGAGACCCAGTACTTC. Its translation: CASSEGATGAETQYF.

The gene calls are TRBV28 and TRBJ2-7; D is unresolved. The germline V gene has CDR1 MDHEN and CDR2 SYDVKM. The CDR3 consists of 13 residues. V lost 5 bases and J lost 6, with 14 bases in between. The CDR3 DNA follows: TGTGCCAGCAGTATGACCCTCCGGCTCGAGCAGTACTTC. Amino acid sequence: CASSMTLRLEQYF.

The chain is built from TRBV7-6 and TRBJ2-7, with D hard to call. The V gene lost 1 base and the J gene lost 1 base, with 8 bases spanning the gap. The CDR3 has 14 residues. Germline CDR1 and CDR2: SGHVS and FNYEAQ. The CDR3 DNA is TGTGCCAGCAGCTTAGGCTCAGGTTCCTACGAGCAGTACTTC. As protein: CASSLGSGSYEQYF.

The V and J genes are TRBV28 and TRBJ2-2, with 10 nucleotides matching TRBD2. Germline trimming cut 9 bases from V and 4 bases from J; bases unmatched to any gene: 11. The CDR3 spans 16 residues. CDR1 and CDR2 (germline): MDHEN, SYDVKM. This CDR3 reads CASKTSGWFSTGELFF. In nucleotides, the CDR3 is TGTGCCAGTAAGACTAGCGGGTGGTTCAGCACCGGGGAGCTGTTTTTT. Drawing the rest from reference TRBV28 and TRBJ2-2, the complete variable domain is DVKVTQSSRYLVKRTGEKVFLECVQDMDHENMFWYRQDPGLGLRLIYFSYDVKMKEKGDIPEGYSVSREKKERFSLILESASTNQTSMYLCASKTSGWFSTGELFFGEGSRLTVL.

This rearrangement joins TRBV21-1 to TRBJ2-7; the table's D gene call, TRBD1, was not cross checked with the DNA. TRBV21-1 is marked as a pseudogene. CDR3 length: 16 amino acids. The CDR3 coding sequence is TGTGCCAGCAGCAAAGGAAGGACATTCAGTGCCTACGAGCAGTACTTC. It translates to CASSKGRTFSAYEQYF.

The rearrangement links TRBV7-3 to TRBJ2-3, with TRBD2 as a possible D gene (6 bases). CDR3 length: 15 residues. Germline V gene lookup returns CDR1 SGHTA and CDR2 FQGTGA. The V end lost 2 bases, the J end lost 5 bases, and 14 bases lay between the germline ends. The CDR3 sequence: CASSLGSVRGDTQYF. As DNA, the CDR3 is TGTGCCAGCAGCTTAGGGAGCGTGCGGGGAGATACGCAGTATTTT.

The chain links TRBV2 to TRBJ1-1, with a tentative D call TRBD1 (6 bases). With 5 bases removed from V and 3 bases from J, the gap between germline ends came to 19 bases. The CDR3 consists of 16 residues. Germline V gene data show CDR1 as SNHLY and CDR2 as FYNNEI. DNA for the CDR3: TGTGCCAGCAGTTCCCCACAGGGCACTGTGGACACTGAAGCTTTCTTT. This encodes CASSSPQGTVDTEAFF.